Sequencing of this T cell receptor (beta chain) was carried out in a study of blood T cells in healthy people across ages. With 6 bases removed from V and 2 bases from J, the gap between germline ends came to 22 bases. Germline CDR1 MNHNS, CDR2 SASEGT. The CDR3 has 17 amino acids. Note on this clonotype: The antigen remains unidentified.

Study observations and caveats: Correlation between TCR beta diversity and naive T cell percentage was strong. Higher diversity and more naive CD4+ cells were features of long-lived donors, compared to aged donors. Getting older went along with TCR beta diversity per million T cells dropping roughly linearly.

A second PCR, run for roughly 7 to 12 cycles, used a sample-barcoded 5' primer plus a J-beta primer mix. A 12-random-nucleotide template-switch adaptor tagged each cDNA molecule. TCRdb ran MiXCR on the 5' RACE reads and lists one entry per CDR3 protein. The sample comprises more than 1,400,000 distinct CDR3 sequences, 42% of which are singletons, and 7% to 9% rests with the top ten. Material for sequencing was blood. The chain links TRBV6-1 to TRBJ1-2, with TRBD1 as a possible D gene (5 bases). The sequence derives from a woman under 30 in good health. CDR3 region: CASSAEQGINGNYGYTF. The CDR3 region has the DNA TGTGCCAGCAGCGCGGAGCAGGGTATAAACGGGAACTATGGCTACACCTTC.